Sequencing of this TCR beta chain was carried out in a study of blood T cell repertoires in COVID-19. For the study at large: Material from acute and convalescent COVID-19 was sourced from the United States, Italy and Spain. Sample material is recorded as cDNA or gDNA derived from T cells, B-cell-depleted T cells, or PBMCs.

Losses at the gene ends were 4 bases for V and 4 bases for J; bases not matched to a gene: 5. The CDR3 runs 14 residues. Germline CDR1 is SGHDT and CDR2 is YYEEEE. Original analysis: Nucleated cell number was recorded as an estimate derived from reference gene primer amplification. Assay: immunoSEQ multiplex PCR; the TCRdb copy retains only in-frame clones and omits some. V and J calls and clone size follow that table, whereas D and trimming were derived from the DNA. This sample has about 74,000 clones; under 90% occur once, and the top ten carry roughly 14%. Sequenced input: peripheral blood. The V gene is TRBV5-6, the J gene TRBJ2-3; 8 bases match TRBD1. The sequence was obtained from a human donor in a cohort sampled during active COVID-19. The CDR3 sequence is CASSLGQGPDTQYF. The CDR3 DNA follows: TGTGCCAGCAGCCTAGGACAGGGCCCAGATACGCAGTATTTT.